A selection of T cell receptor beta chains follows, all from one sample in a study of blood T cells in healthy people across ages. MiXCR, run by TCRdb on the 5' RACE reads, gives a single entry per CDR3 protein. The data contain 1.5 million to 2 million distinct CDR3 sequences, roughly 30% of them singletons. Specimen: blood. The receptors were sampled from a woman in her 30s in good health. Both conserved end residues are part of each CDR3. D genes are given only for firm matches. The size field is filled for only some rows; it gives once, few, many or a size class.

j_gene,d_gene,v_gene,abundance,CDR3aa,CDR3nt
TRBJ2-7,TRBD1,TRBV9,few,CASSVEGTAWGEQYF,TGTGCCAGCAGCGTAGAGGGGACAGCCTGGGGCGAGCAGTACTTC
TRBJ2-1,TRBD2,TRBV12-3/TRBV12-4,NA,CASRPSGSPLNEQFF,TGTGCCAGCAGACCTAGCGGGAGCCCCCTCAATGAGCAGTTCTTC
TRBJ2-1,TRBD2,TRBV27,NA,CASSLVGLAGEREQFF,TGTGCCAGCAGTTTAGTCGGTCTAGCGGGGGAGAGGGAGCAGTTCTTC
TRBJ2-7,NA,TRBV20-1,NA,CSVSLGFSYEQYF,TGCAGTGTTAGTCTGGGCTTCTCCTACGAGCAGTACTTC
TRBJ2-3,TRBD2,TRBV20-1,NA,CSAISGTRGSTDTQYF,TGCAGTGCTATCTCCGGGACTAGGGGGTCCACAGATACGCAGTATTTT
TRBJ1-4,NA,TRBV5-1,few,CASSLGWATNEKLFF,TGCGCCAGCAGCTTAGGGTGGGCGACTAATGAAAAACTGTTTTTT
TRBJ2-4,TRBD1,TRBV5-1,NA,CASGSEGDRGNIQYF,TGCGCCAGCGGCTCCGAGGGGGACAGGGGGAACATTCAGTACTTC
TRBJ2-7,TRBD2,TRBV7-2,many,CASSSGLAGTGEQYF,TGTGCCAGCAGCTCGGGACTAGCGGGGACAGGGGAGCAGTACTTC
TRBJ2-5,TRBD1,TRBV5-1,many,CASSTNAGGFQETQYF,TGCGCCAGCAGTACTAACGCAGGGGGCTTCCAAGAGACCCAGTACTTC
TRBJ2-5,TRBD1,TRBV20-1,NA,CSATGGAETQYF,TGCAGTGCGACAGGGGGCGCAGAGACCCAGTACTTC
TRBJ2-2,NA,TRBV6-5,many,CASRDTGELFF,TGTGCCAGCAGAGACACCGGGGAGCTGTTTTTT
TRBJ2-1,NA,TRBV20-1,NA,CSARRGGGLNEQFF,TGCAGTGCTAGAAGGGGCGGGGGCCTTAATGAGCAGTTCTTC
TRBJ2-1,NA,TRBV28,NA,CASILVVGVKNEQFF,NA
TRBJ1-2,NA,TRBV7-2,NA,CASSYKSSGSGGGYTF,TGTGCCAGCAGCTACAAGTCGTCGGGGAGCGGGGGTGGCTACACCTTC
TRBJ2-3,TRBD2,TRBV5-4,NA,CASSVTGTRTDTQYF,TGTGCCAGCAGCGTTACCGGGACTAGGACAGATACGCAGTATTTT
TRBJ2-7,TRBD1,TRBV10-3,NA,CTTTGQLSYEQYF,TGTACCACAACGGGACAGCTCTCCTACGAGCAGTACTTC
TRBJ1-1,NA,TRBV5-1,NA,CASSPLDPEAFF,TGCGCCAGCAGCCCGTTAGACCCTGAAGCTTTCTTT
TRBJ2-3,TRBD1,TRBV6-5,few,CASSGTDGDTQYF,TGTGCCAGCAGTGGGACAGATGGAGATACGCAGTATTTT
TRBJ2-2,TRBD2,TRBV24-1,NA,CATSDSGGITGELFF,TGTGCCACCAGTGACTCCGGGGGGATCACCGGGGAGCTGTTTTTT
TRBJ2-7,NA,TRBV20-1,few,CSARGDIPAYEQYF,TGCAGTGCTAGAGGAGACATACCGGCTTACGAGCAGTACTTC
TRBJ2-1,TRBD2,TRBV5-1,many,CASSPGGDYNEQFF,TGCGCCAGCAGCCCGGGAGGGGACTACAATGAGCAGTTCTTC
TRBJ1-5,NA,TRBV6-8,NA,CASSYSKGMRQPQHF,TGTGCCAGCAGTTACTCGAAAGGGATGAGGCAGCCCCAGCATTTT
TRBJ2-2,NA,TRBV5-1,NA,CASSLVDGGTGELFF,TGCGCCAGCAGCTTGGTTGATGGCGGCACCGGGGAGCTGTTTTTT
TRBJ2-3,TRBD2,TRBV7-2,many,CASSLVGGGADTQYF,TGTGCCAGCAGCTTAGTGGGCGGGGGGGCAGATACGCAGTATTTT
TRBJ2-7,NA,TRBV5-1,many,CASSLDPGTTNEQYF,TGCGCCAGCAGCTTGGACCCAGGGACCACCAACGAGCAGTACTTC
TRBJ2-1,NA,TRBV27,many,CASSKQFTYNEQFF,TGTGCCAGCAGTAAGCAATTTACCTACAATGAGCAGTTCTTC
TRBJ2-7,NA,TRBV4-3,many,CASSQRETYEQYF,TGCGCCAGCAGCCAACGTGAAACCTACGAGCAGTACTTC
TRBJ2-1,NA,TRBV18,few,CTSSLSEGLIVDEQFF,TGTACCAGCTCCCTGTCTGAGGGGCTTATAGTTGATGAGCAGTTCTTC
TRBJ2-7,TRBD1,TRBV29-1,many,CSVATGSSYEQYF,TGCAGCGTCGCGACAGGGAGCTCCTACGAGCAGTACTTC
TRBJ2-1,NA,TRBV10-1,few,CASSEDRVGPQFF,TGCGCCAGCAGTGAAGACAGAGTTGGCCCCCAGTTCTTC
TRBJ2-1,TRBD2,TRBV12-3/TRBV12-4,NA,CASAAASGRNEQFF,TGTGCCAGCGCCGCGGCTAGCGGGAGAAATGAGCAGTTCTTC
TRBJ1-2,NA,TRBV20-1,few,CSAGPPGGGEGYTF,TGCAGTGCTGGACCCCCCGGCGGGGGCGAGGGCTACACCTTC
TRBJ2-1,NA,TRBV5-1,few,CASSLSASSSYNEQFF,TGCGCCAGCAGCTTGTCTGCTTCGAGCTCCTACAATGAGCAGTTCTTC
TRBJ1-4,TRBD1,TRBV12-3/TRBV12-4,NA,CASTPGLGDSEKLFF,TGTGCCAGCACCCCGGGGTTGGGGGACAGTGAAAAACTGTTTTTT
TRBJ2-3,NA,TRBV4-3,many,CASSQESERGGTDTQYF,TGCGCCAGCAGCCAAGAGAGTGAAAGGGGCGGCACAGATACGCAGTATTTT
TRBJ2-3,TRBD1,TRBV12-3/TRBV12-4,NA,CASSLLIGGADTQYF,TGTGCCAGCAGTTTACTTATAGGGGGCGCAGATACGCAGTATTTT
TRBJ1-2,TRBD1,TRBV15,many,CATSRVGQFCTF,TGTGCCACCAGCAGAGTGGGACAGTTCTGCACCTTC
TRBJ2-7,NA,TRBV5-8,few,CASSLGWRDEQYF,TGTGCCAGCAGCTTGGGTTGGCGGGACGAGCAGTACTTC
TRBJ2-7,TRBD2,TRBV11-2,NA,CASSWSGGSLEQYF,TGTGCCAGCAGCTGGAGCGGGGGCTCCCTCGAGCAGTACTTC
TRBJ2-5,NA,TRBV7-2,few,CASSLIVSRGKYQETQYF,TGTGCCAGCAGCCTCATCGTTAGCCGGGGGAAGTACCAAGAGACCCAGTACTTC
TRBJ2-7,TRBD1,TRBV6-2/TRBV6-3,NA,CASKTGGEPYEQYF,TGTGCCAGCAAGACAGGGGGCGAACCTTACGAGCAGTACTTC
TRBJ2-1,NA,TRBV7-9,few,CASSWDFGNDEQFF,TGTGCCAGCAGCTGGGATTTTGGGAACGATGAGCAGTTCTTC
TRBJ2-7,TRBD2,TRBV20-1,NA,CSAGTSEQYF,TGCAGTGCAGGGACTAGCGAGCAGTACTTC
TRBJ1-6,NA,TRBV5-5,few,CASSNTRSSYNSPLHF,TGTGCCAGCAGCAATACGAGGAGCTCCTATAATTCACCCCTCCACTTT
TRBJ1-5,NA,TRBV7-9,NA,CASSLMSNQPQHF,TGTGCCAGCAGCTTAATGAGCAATCAGCCCCAGCATTTT
TRBJ1-1,NA,TRBV6-5,NA,CASSYLGQTNTEAFF,TGTGCCAGCAGTTACTTGGGGCAGACGAACACTGAAGCTTTCTTT
TRBJ2-7,TRBD1,TRBV5-5,many,CASSFGDRPYEQYF,TGTGCCAGCAGCTTCGGGGACAGACCTTACGAGCAGTACTTC
TRBJ2-4,TRBD2,TRBV12-3/TRBV12-4,NA,CAFQLAGLAKNIQYF,TGTGCCTTCCAACTAGCGGGGCTAGCCAAAAACATTCAGTACTTC
TRBJ2-3,TRBD2,TRBV20-1,NA,CSARDGRESTDTQYF,TGCAGTGCTCGCGACGGGCGGGAGAGCACAGATACGCAGTATTTT
TRBJ1-6,TRBD1,TRBV28,NA,CASSLTGGASPLHF,TGTGCCAGCAGTCTTACAGGGGGGGCTTCACCCCTCCACTTT
TRBJ2-1,NA,TRBV27,many,CASSSFYNEQFF,TGTGCCAGCAGTTCCTTCTACAATGAGCAGTTCTTC
TRBJ2-1,NA,TRBV30,NA,CAWDVGGAGYNEQFF,TGTGCCTGGGACGTCGGCGGAGCCGGATACAATGAGCAGTTCTTC
TRBJ1-6,NA,TRBV5-1,NA,CASSLEGRERSPLHF,TGCGCCAGCAGCTTGGAAGGCAGGGAAAGGTCACCCCTCCACTTT
TRBJ2-7,NA,TRBV27,NA,CASSLGRTYNEQYF,TGTGCCAGCAGTTTAGGCCGGACCTACAATGAGCAGTACTTC
TRBJ2-7,NA,TRBV10-2,NA,CASSPGHGPYEQYF,TGCGCCAGCAGCCCGGGACATGGACCCTACGAGCAGTACTTC